This T cell receptor beta chain was obtained from a study of control samples from healthy donors and cancer patients. The method was immunoSEQ multiplex PCR; TCRdb's version includes in-frame clones alone and lacks a portion of them. This sample carries about 160,000 clones, about 90% of them seen once, and the ten largest clones take approximately 12%. V was cut by 4 bases and J by 6 bases, with 10 bases left in between. CDR3 length equals 12 residues. The germline V gene encodes CDR1 GTSNPN and CDR2 SVGIG (reference sequence). The sequence was collected from a man younger than 40 in good health. The V and J genes are TRBV30 and TRBJ1-5, with D unresolved. Sequenced: blood. DNA for the CDR3: TGTGCCTGGAAGGTGCCTGGTCAGCCCCAGCATTTT. Its protein is CAWKVPGQPQHF.